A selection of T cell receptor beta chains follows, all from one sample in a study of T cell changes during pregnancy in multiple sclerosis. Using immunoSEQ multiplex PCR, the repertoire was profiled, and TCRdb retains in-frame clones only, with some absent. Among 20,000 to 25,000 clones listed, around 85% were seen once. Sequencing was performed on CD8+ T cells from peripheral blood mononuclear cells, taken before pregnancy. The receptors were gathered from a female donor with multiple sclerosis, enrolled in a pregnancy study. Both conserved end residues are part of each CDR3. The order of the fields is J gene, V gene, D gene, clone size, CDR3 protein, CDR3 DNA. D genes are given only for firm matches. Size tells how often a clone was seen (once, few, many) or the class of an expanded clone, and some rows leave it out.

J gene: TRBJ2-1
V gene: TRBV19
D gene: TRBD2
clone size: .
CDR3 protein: CASSMLAGDYNEQFF
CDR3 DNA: TGTGCCAGTAGTATGCTAGCGGGGGACTACAATGAGCAGTTCTTC

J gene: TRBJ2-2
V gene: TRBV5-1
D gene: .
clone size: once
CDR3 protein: CASRSFRNTGELFF
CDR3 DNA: TGCGCCAGCAGATCATTCAGGAACACCGGGGAGCTGTTTTTT

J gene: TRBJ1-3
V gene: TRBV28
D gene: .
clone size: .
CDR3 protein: CASSFFSGWAGNTIYF
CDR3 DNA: TGTGCCAGCAGTTTCTTTTCAGGGTGGGCTGGAAACACCATATATTTT

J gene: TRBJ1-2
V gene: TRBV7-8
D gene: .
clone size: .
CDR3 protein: CASSFYPQGDGYTF
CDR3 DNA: TGTGCCAGCAGCTTCTACCCACAGGGTGATGGCTACACCTTC

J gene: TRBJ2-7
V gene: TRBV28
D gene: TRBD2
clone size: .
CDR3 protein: CASSFAGTRVYEQYF
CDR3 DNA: TGTGCCAGCAGTTTTGCCGGGACTAGGGTCTACGAGCAGTACTTC

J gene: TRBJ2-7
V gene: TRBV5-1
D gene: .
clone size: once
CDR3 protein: CASSWGSGAYEQYF
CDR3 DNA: TGCGCCAGCAGCTGGGGGTCGGGAGCCTACGAGCAGTACTTC

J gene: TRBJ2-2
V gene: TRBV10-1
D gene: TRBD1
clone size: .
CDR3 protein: CASRQGTNTGELFF
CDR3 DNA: TGCGCCAGCCGACAGGGAACGAACACCGGGGAGCTGTTTTTT

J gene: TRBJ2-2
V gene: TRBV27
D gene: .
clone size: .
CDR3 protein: CASSPRTHNTGELFF
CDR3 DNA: TGTGCCAGCAGTCCCCGGACACACAACACCGGGGAGCTGTTTTTT

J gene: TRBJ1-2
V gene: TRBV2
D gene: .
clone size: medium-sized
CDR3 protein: CASIRDKNYGYTF
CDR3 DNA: TGTGCCAGCATCCGGGACAAAAACTATGGCTACACCTTC

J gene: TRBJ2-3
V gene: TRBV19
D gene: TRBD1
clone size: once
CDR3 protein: CASSPGQRPPDTQYF
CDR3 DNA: TGTGCCAGTAGTCCGGGACAGCGACCACCAGATACGCAGTATTTT

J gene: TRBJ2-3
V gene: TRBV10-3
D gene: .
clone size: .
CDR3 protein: CAISEGERDTQYF
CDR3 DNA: TGTGCCATCAGTGAAGGAGAACGAGATACGCAGTATTTT

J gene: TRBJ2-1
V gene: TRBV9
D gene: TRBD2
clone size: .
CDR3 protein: CASSARTSGRTGNEQFF
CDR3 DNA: TGTGCCAGCAGCGCGAGGACTAGCGGGAGAACCGGCAATGAGCAGTTCTTC

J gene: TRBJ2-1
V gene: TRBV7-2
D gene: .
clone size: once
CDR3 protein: CASGLWGGLYNEQFF
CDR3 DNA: TGTGCCAGTGGTTTGTGGGGGGGCCTCTACAATGAGCAGTTCTTC

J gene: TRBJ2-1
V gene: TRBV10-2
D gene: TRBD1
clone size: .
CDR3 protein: CASRQGNEQFF
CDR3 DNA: TGCGCCAGTAGACAGGGCAATGAGCAGTTCTTC

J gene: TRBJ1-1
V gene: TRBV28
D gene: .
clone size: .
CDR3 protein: CASSPGLGLNTEAFF
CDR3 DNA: TGTGCCAGCAGTCCTGGACTGGGCCTGAACACTGAAGCTTTCTTT

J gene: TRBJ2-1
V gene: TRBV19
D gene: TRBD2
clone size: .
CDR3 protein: CASSMREGDNEQFF
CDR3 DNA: TGTGCCAGTAGTATGAGGGAGGGAGACAATGAGCAGTTCTTC

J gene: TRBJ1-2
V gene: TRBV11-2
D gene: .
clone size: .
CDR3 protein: CASSKGRGFHTF
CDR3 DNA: TGTGCCAGCAGCAAGGGACGGGGGTTTCACACCTTC

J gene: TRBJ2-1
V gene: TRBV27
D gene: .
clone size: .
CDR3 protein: CASTSRVLLADSYNEQFF
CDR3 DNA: TGTGCCAGCACGAGCCGGGTTCTACTAGCAGACTCCTACAATGAGCAGTTCTTC

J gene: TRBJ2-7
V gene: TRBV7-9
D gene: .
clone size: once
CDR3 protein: CASSESDRISLYEQYF
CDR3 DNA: TGTGCCAGCAGCGAGTCGGACAGAATTTCCCTCTACGAGCAGTACTTC

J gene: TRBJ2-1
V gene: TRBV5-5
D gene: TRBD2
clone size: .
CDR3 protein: CASSFTGGRTYNEQFF
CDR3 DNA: TGTGCCAGCAGCTTTACGGGCGGGAGGACCTACAATGAGCAGTTCTTC

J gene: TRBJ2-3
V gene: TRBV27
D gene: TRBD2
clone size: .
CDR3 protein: CASSLRTSGSPDTQYF
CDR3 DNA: TGTGCCAGCAGTTTAAGGACTAGCGGGAGCCCAGATACGCAGTATTTT

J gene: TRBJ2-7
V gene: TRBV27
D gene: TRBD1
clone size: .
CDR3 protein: CASSSRDRLYEQYF
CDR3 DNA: TGTGCCAGCAGTTCCCGGGACAGGCTCTACGAGCAGTACTTC

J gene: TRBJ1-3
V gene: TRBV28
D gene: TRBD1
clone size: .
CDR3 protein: CASSPGGEGNTIYF
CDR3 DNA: TGTGCCAGCTCCCCAGGGGGAGAGGGAAACACCATATATTTT

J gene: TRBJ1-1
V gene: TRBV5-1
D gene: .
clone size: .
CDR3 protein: CASSLRLYPADRENTEAFF
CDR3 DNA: TGCGCCAGCAGCTTGAGACTGTATCCGGCGGACAGAGAGAACACTGAAGCTTTCTTT